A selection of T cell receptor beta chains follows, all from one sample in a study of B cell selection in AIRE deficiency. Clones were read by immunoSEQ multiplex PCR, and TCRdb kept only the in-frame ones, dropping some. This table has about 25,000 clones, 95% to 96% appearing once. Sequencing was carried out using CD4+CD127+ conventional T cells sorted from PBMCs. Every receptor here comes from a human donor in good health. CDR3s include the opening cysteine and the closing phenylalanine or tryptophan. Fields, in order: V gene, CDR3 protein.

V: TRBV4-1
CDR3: CASSQAPLGLAVAKNIQYF

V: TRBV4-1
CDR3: CASSQPQTGNYGYTF

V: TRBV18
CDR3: CASSPLGQSNSPLHF

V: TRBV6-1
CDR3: CASSGFSSNQPQHF

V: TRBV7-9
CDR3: CASSLVGTVVRGGYTF

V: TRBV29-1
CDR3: CSGGNSYNEQFF

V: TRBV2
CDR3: CASRIGTSGTSEQFF

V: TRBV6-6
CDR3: CASRTTGRNSYEQYF

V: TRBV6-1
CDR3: CASSEVGDIEAFF

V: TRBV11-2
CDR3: CASSPGADTQYF

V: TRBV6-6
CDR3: CASSRANEKLFF

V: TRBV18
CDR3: CASFPGLAKDTQYF

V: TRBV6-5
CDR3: CASRLGQMNTEAFF

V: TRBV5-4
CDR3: CASSLFDSYEQYF

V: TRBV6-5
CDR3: CASSYRVSGNYEQYF

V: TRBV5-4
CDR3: CASSPYRQGFSRSAALHF

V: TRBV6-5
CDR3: CASRQGLGNQPQHF

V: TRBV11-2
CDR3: CASSQDNTGGQPQHF

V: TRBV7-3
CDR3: CASSPTGSQETQYF

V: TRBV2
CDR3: CASSGTGSDTQYF

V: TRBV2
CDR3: CASNLGLAGQETQYF

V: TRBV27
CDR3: CASSSTGTSYEQYF

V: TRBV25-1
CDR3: CASSGDVNTEAFF

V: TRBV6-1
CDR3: CASSERRGKAGELFF

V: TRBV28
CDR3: CASRPGTGAYEQYF

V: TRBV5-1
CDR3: CASRTDANYGYTF

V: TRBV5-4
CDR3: CASSLTLWTHNEQFF

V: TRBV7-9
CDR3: CASSPGFSKNNEQFF

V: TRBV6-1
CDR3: CAASQHSGLRGEQYF

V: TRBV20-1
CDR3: CSARGGGTQFF

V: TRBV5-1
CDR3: CASSLGLAGQETQYF

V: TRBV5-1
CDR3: CASSPWGQGAHEQYF

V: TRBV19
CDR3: CASSTQGDQPQHF

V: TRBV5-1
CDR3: CASSLGTNNEQFF

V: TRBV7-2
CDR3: CASSWSSYEQYF

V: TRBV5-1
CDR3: CASSFSGRMGFF

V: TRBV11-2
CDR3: CATGHLDRDKAFF

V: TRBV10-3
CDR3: CAISDWGGRGATNEKLFF

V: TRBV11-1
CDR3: CASSRSGYSYNEQFF

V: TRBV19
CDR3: CASSSIGGYEQYF

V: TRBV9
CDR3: CASSVLGQGWTGELFF